These 31 T cell receptor beta chains share one sample of origin, sequenced in a study of OX40 agonist ivuxolimab in advanced cancers. The assay was immunoSEQ multiplex PCR, and TCRdb's table has in-frame clones only and misses some. The sample lists 85,000 to 100,000 clones, roughly 88% seen once, with less than 5% in the top ten. Sequenced material: CD4+ or CD8+ T cells sorted from blood, taken in a trial of the OX40 agonist ivuxolimab. Receptors were obtained from an adult with an advanced solid tumor such as melanoma, head and neck, liver or kidney cancer.

The gene calls are TRBV27 and TRBJ1-6; D unresolved. Trimming took 2 bases from V and 4 from J, leaving 15 bases between them. The CDR3 runs to 17 residues. Per germline, CDR1 MNHEY and CDR2 SMNVEV (reference sequence). CDR3 residues: CASSLKNSGLYNSPLHF. For the CDR3, the DNA is TGTGCCAGCAGTTTAAAGAATTCAGGACTATATAATTCACCCCTCCACTTT.

The V call is TRBV30, the J call TRBJ2-7; TRBD2 matches 15 bases. Germline V gene data show CDR1 as GTSNPN and CDR2 as SVGIG (reference sequence). V dropped 0 bases and J dropped 9; count of bases not matched to a gene: 9. The CDR3 has 16 residues. CDR3 bases: TGTGCCTGGAGTGTAATGAGGACTAGCGGGAGGGCCCGGCAGTACTTC. Amino acid sequence: CAWSVMRTSGRARQYF.

DNA of the CDR3: TGTGCCAGCAGTGAAGGGGCAGGGAACGAAGAGCAGTACTTC. This sequence encodes CASSEGAGNEEQYF. The chain carries TRBV6-1 and TRBJ2-7; the D gene is possibly TRBD1 (5 bases). The germline V gene encodes CDR1 MNHNS and CDR2 SASEGT. The CDR3 is 14 residues long. The V gene lost 1 base and the J gene lost 7 bases, with 14 bases spanning the gap.

This clone was counted once. The chain links TRBV5-4 to TRBJ2-7, with TRBD1 identical over 8 bases. Germline V gives CDR1 SGHNT, CDR2 YYREEE (reference sequence). Trimming cost V 3 bases and J 6 bases; bases outside gene matches: 11. This CDR3 has 15 amino acids. CDR3 residues: CASSSPTGVRSEQYF. DNA of the CDR3: TGTGCCAGCAGCTCGCCGACAGGGGTAAGAAGCGAGCAGTACTTC.

The chain combines TRBV7-9 with TRBJ2-2; D not certain. V was trimmed by 0 bases and J by 4 bases, leaving 18 bases between them. Germline V gives CDR1 SEHNR, CDR2 FQNEAQ (reference sequence). The CDR3 consists of 18 residues. Here the CDR3 reads CASSLAYGRRQATGELFF. CDR3 DNA: TGTGCCAGCAGCTTAGCGTATGGCAGGCGACAAGCCACCGGGGAGCTGTTTTTT.

There are a few counts of this clone. This rearrangement joins TRBV9 to TRBJ1-6, with no clear D. Trimming shortened V by 0 bases and J by 7 bases, and 11 bases separated the two germline ends. Germline V gene lookup returns CDR1 SGDLS and CDR2 YYNGEE. The CDR3 has 15 amino acids. This chain's CDR3 is CASSVGDVVNSPLHF. CDR3 coding DNA: TGTGCCAGCAGCGTAGGGGATGTGGTCAATTCACCCCTCCACTTT.

V gene TRBV28 combines with J gene TRBJ2-7; no clear D gene. CDR1 is MDHEN, CDR2 SYDVKM, per germline. Trimming took 4 bases from V and 3 from J, leaving 16 bases between them. The CDR3 runs 15 residues. The CDR3 coding sequence is TGTGCCAGCAGTTCATCCAATATAATCAACTACGAGCAGTACTTC. Translation: CASSSSNIINYEQYF.

Note on this clone: One end of the junction fails to match germline, which may point to a read error. The chain combines TRBV7-7 with TRBJ2-1; TRBD2 matches at 13 bases. The CDR3 is 15 residues long. Per the germline V gene, CDR1 is SSHAT and CDR2 is FNYEAQ (reference sequence). The CDR3, as DNA: TGTGCTAGCAGCTTGTCCGGGACTAGCGGGAATAAGCAGTTCTTC. Its translation is CASSLSGTSGNKQFF.

This chain uses TRBV5-4 with TRBJ1-2, with TRBD1 as a possible D gene (6 bases). CDR3 length equals 14 residues. The V and J ends lost 1 base and 4 bases respectively, with 11 bases between them. Germline lookup yields CDR1 SGHNT and CDR2 YYREEE (reference sequence). CDR3 DNA: TGTGCCAGCAGCTTGCGGGGGCTTGGCTATGGCTACACCTTC. It yields the protein CASSLRGLGYGYTF.

The genes are TRBV4-3 and TRBJ2-7; 7 nucleotides line up with TRBD2. V lost 5 bases and J lost 2; bases outside the gene matches: 6. The germline V gene has CDR1 LGHNA and CDR2 YSLEER. This CDR3 comprises 14 residues. The CDR3 DNA follows: TGCGCCAGCAGCTATGCCGGGAGGACCTACGAGCAGTACTTC. This translates into CASSYAGRTYEQYF.

The chain has TRBV7-9 and TRBJ2-3, with D hard to call. Germline V lookup: CDR1 SEHNR, CDR2 FQNEAQ (reference sequence). Between the trimmed V and J ends, which lost 5 bases and 6 bases, there was a span of 9 bases. CDR3 size: 12 residues. DNA of the CDR3: TGTGCCAGCAGCAATACGGTTGATACGCAGTATTTT. This translates into CASSNTVDTQYF.

CDR3 DNA: TGTGCCAGCAGCCCCTCCGGCAGCTCCTACAATGAGCAGTTCTTC. Protein sequence: CASSPSGSSYNEQFF. V gene TRBV7-3 combines with J gene TRBJ2-1; D is unresolved. Trimming removed 5 bases at V and 0 bases at J, with 11 bases between. Per germline, CDR1 SGHTA and CDR2 FQGTGA. The CDR3 is 15 residues long.

The chain recombines TRBV11-2 with TRBJ1-5, with D unresolved. V lost 1 base to trimming and J lost 7 bases, with 8 bases between them. CDR1 and CDR2 from the germline V gene are SGHAT and FQNNGV. CDR3 length: 13 residues. CDR3 protein: CASSLGVGQPQHF. The CDR3 nucleotides read TGTGCCAGCAGCTTAGGGGTCGGGCAGCCCCAGCATTTT.

J is TRBJ1-2 and V is TRBV19, with no clear D. CDR1 and CDR2 (germline): LNHDA, SQIVND (reference sequence). V lost 5 bases and J lost 6, with 16 bases in between. This CDR3 spans 14 amino acids. The CDR3 DNA is TGTGCCAGTAGTTTCGGGATGGTAAGCGATGGCTACACCTTC. Amino acid sequence: CASSFGMVSDGYTF.

The chain carries TRBV2 and TRBJ2-5; D is possibly TRBD1 or TRBD2 (5 bases each). CDR1 is SNHLY, CDR2 FYNNEI, per germline. The CDR3 loop spans 13 amino acids. The ends were cut back, 4 bases at V and 5 bases at J, with 11 bases in the middle. This CDR3 is CASSVGWGETQYF. The CDR3 DNA reads TGTGCCAGCAGTGTGGGTTGGGGGGAGACCCAGTACTTC.

The rearrangement uses TRBV7-9 and TRBJ2-7; 8 bases are shared with TRBD1. V shed 5 bases and J 0 bases; nucleotides not matched to a gene: 6. There are 15 residues in the CDR3. CDR1 is SEHNR, CDR2 FQNEAQ, per germline (reference sequence). This chain's CDR3 is CASSPPGQGSYEQYF. The CDR3 bases are TGTGCCAGCAGCCCTCCTGGACAGGGCTCCTACGAGCAGTACTTC.

The chain recombines TRBV14 with TRBJ2-1; 7 bases are a match to TRBD1. The germline V gene has CDR1 SGHDN and CDR2 FVKESK. The CDR3 totals 14 residues. Trimming cost V 1 base and J 7 bases; bases outside gene matches: 4. CDR3 DNA: TGTGCCAGCAGCCAAGCCGGGACAGCTAATGAGCAGTTCTTC. Translated: CASSQAGTANEQFF.

V and J are TRBV18 and TRBJ2-1; D unresolved. CDR3 length: 17 residues. The V end lost 6 bases, the J end lost 4 bases, and 22 bases lay between the germline ends. Germline V gene lookup returns CDR1 KGHSH and CDR2 LQKENI. DNA for the CDR3: TGTGCCAGCTCGCCAGCTATCCAGGCTGACCTTTACAATGAGCAGTTCTTC. It translates to CASSPAIQADLYNEQFF.

The chain uses TRBV6-6 and TRBJ1-2; possible D gene TRBD1, 6 bases. Germline V lookup: CDR1 MNHNY, CDR2 SVGAGI (reference sequence). The CDR3 consists of 14 residues. The germline V and J ends were trimmed by 7 bases and 8 bases, with 20 bases remaining between them. The CDR3 is CASTTGGAASGYTF. CDR3 DNA sequence: TGTGCCAGCACTACCGGGGGGGCGGCTAGCGGCTACACCTTC.

V gene TRBV4-1 combines with J gene TRBJ2-7; TRBD2 agrees at 16 bases. Germline loops: CDR1 MGHRA, CDR2 YSYEKL. V shed 4 bases, J shed 3 bases, and the junction held 6 bases outside the gene matches. The CDR3 length is 17 residues. The CDR3 nucleotides read TGCGCCAGCAGCCCATCGGGACTAGCGGGAGGGAACTACGAGCAGTACTTC. This codes for CASSPSGLAGGNYEQYF.

V is TRBV18 and J is TRBJ2-1, with a tentative D call TRBD2 (6 bases). Trimming shortened V by 3 bases and J by 9 bases, and 21 bases separated the two germline ends. Germline V CDR1 and CDR2: KGHSH, LQKENI. This CDR3 region has 16 residues. In nucleotides, the CDR3 is TGTGCCAGCTCACCTGTCATGAGGCGGGGAGTAAGTGAGCAGTTCTTC. It specifies CASSPVMRRGVSEQFF.

V is TRBV20-1 and J is TRBJ2-3, with D possibly being TRBD2 (6 bases). This CDR3 comprises 11 residues. V lost 6 bases and J lost 4, with 8 bases in between. CDR1 is DFQATT, CDR2 SNEGSKA, per germline (reference sequence). This chain's CDR3 is CSARLADTQYF. CDR3 coding DNA: TGCAGTGCCCGACTAGCAGATACGCAGTATTTT.

The J gene is TRBJ2-2, the V gene TRBV18; 9 bases line up with TRBD1. The CDR3 totals 15 residues. Germline assignment: CDR1 KGHSH and CDR2 LQKENI. Trimming cost V 3 bases and J 6 bases; bases outside gene matches: 5. CDR3 in DNA: TGTGCCAGCTCACCTTGGACAGGGGAGGCCGGGGAGCTGTTTTTT. Amino acids: CASSPWTGEAGELFF.

The chain combines TRBV28 with TRBJ1-6; TRBD1 matches 7 bases. V gave up 1 base and J gave up 9 bases; unmatched junction bases: 3. This CDR3 has 14 residues. The germline gives CDR1 MDHEN, CDR2 SYDVKM. The chain's CDR3 is CASSLSPGGSPLHF. CDR3 DNA sequence: TGTGCCAGCAGTTTATCACCAGGGGGTTCACCCCTCCACTTT.

V usage is TRBV6-5 and J usage is TRBJ2-2, with D unclear. This CDR3 contains 13 residues. CDR1 and CDR2 (germline): MNHEY, SVGAGI. Trimming cost V 4 bases and J 3 bases, with 6 bases left between them. CDR3 residues: CASSWQDTGELFF. CDR3 nucleotide sequence: TGTGCCAGCAGTTGGCAGGACACCGGGGAGCTGTTTTTT.

This clone appeared a few times. The chain carries TRBV25-1 and TRBJ2-2; D remains unclear. The V end was cut by 1 base, the J end by 6 bases, with 3 bases between. The CDR3 has 12 amino acids. Germline V lookup: CDR1 MGHDK, CDR2 SYGVNS. CDR3 in DNA: TGTGCCAGCAGTGAATTGGCCGGGGAGCTGTTTTTT. Protein: CASSELAGELFF.

The chain combines TRBV11-2 with TRBJ2-7; no definite D call. The germline V and J ends were trimmed by 6 bases and 2 bases, with 11 bases remaining between them. CDR1 and CDR2 from the germline V gene are SGHAT and FQNNGV. The CDR3 is 13 residues long. This CDR3 reads CASSPIRTYEQYF. Written as DNA, the CDR3 is TGTGCCAGCAGTCCAATAAGAACCTACGAGCAGTACTTC.

In regard to this clone: The same CDR3 can be traced to other DNA sequences in this sample. The chain employs TRBV7-8 and TRBJ1-5, with D maybe TRBD1 (5 bases). This CDR3 spans 13 amino acids. With 1 base removed from V and 10 bases from J, the gap between germline ends came to 11 bases. Per germline, CDR1 SGHVS and CDR2 FQNEAQ. The CDR3 loop is CASSLGQGEPQHF. Here the CDR3 DNA reads TGTGCCAGCAGCTTAGGGCAGGGTGAACCCCAGCATTTT.

The V gene is TRBV11-3, the J gene TRBJ2-7; the D is unclear. The CDR3 is 15 amino acids. Per the germline V gene, CDR1 is SGHNT and CDR2 is YENEEA. V dropped 3 bases and J dropped 7 bases, with 19 bases sitting between them. CDR3 loop: CASSLPRTVVDEQYF. CDR3 nucleotides: TGTGCCAGCAGCTTGCCCCGGACGGTCGTCGATGAGCAGTACTTC.

The chain joins TRBV30 to TRBJ2-7; 7 bases align to TRBD1. This CDR3 is 12 amino acids long. Germline loops: CDR1 GTSNPN, CDR2 SVGIG (reference sequence). J was trimmed by 6 bases and V by 3 bases; bases with no gene match: 5. The CDR3 region is CAWSETGVEQYF. CDR3 DNA: TGTGCCTGGAGCGAAACAGGGGTCGAGCAGTACTTC.

This chain uses TRBV11-3 with TRBJ2-5, with D possibly being TRBD2 (7 bases). This CDR3 has 17 residues. Germline lookup yields CDR1 SGHNT and CDR2 YENEEA. V lost 4 bases and J 11 bases, leaving 29 bases between the germline ends. CDR3 sequence: CASSSYWPEGGAGLQYF. The CDR3 bases are TGTGCCAGCAGCTCTTATTGGCCGGAGGGGGGGGCAGGCTTACAGTACTTC.